The T cell receptor (beta chain) under discussion was sequenced for a study of CD8 T cells in ankylosing spondylitis. With molecular barcodes, quantitative 5'-RACE was used to make the TCR beta libraries. MiXCR, run by TCRdb on the 5' RACE reads, gives a single entry per CDR3 protein. The table records just under 95,000 distinct CDR3 sequences, roughly 10% of them present only once. V gave up 4 bases and J gave up 6 bases, with 16 bases separating them. In germline, CDR1 is LGHDT, CDR2 YNNKEL (reference sequence). This CDR3 region has 14 residues. This clonotype was seen a handful of times. Its cognate antigen is unknown. Study-wide findings and caveats: Several highly homologous variants formed a TCR beta motif that appeared characteristic of ankylosing spondylitis blood. Disease-linked clones had a CD8+ phenotype and relatively low frequency in peripheral blood. The clones that were linked to disease were reported to be significantly enriched in matched synovial fluid samples from ankylosing spondylitis patients.

The clonotype originates from a male donor with ankylosing spondylitis or in good health (not recorded which). This chain connects TRBV3-1 to TRBJ2-7; D is possibly TRBD2 (6 bases). Sequenced material: blood, either unsorted or a sorted T cell fraction (not recorded which). The CDR3 DNA reads as TGTGCCAGCAGCCCGACTAGTTCCAGAGGCGAGCAGTACTTC. It is translated as CASSPTSSRGEQYF.